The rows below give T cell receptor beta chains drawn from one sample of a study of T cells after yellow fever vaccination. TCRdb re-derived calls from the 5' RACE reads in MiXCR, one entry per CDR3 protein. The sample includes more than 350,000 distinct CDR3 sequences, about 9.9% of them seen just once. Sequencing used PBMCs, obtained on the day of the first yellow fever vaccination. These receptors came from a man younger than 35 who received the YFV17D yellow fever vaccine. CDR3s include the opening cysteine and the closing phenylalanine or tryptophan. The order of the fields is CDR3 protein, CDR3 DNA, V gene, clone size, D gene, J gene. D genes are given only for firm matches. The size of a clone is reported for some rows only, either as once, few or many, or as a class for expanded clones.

CASRITGGREQFF,TGTGCCAGCAGAATAACGGGAGGGCGTGAGCAGTTCTTC,TRBV27,-,TRBD2,TRBJ2-1
CASFQGAEAFF,TGTGCCAGCTTCCAAGGGGCTGAAGCTTTCTTT,TRBV6-5,few,-,TRBJ1-1
CASTKRYGGTGELFF,TGTGCCAGTACCAAGAGGTATGGTGGCACCGGGGAGCTGTTTTTT,TRBV19,few,-,TRBJ2-2
CASSLLRTGGEETQYF,TGTGCCAGCAGCCTCCTTCGGACAGGGGGTGAGGAGACCCAGTACTTC,TRBV7-9,few,TRBD1,TRBJ2-5
CASSSGGLGTYEQYF,TGTGCCAGCAGTTCCGGGGGGCTGGGGACCTACGAGCAGTACTTC,TRBV12-3/TRBV12-4,few,-,TRBJ2-7
CASSPTRRQAYEQYF,TGTGCCAGCAGTCCCACCCGAAGACAGGCCTACGAGCAGTACTTC,TRBV27,-,-,TRBJ2-7
CASSQVFPLFGNIGAGYTF,TGCGCCAGCAGCCAAGTCTTCCCTTTGTTCGGGAATATCGGTGCGGGCTACACCTTC,TRBV4-1,many,-,TRBJ1-2
CASSLSPGQGHEQFF,TGCGCCAGCAGCTTATCCCCGGGACAGGGCCATGAGCAGTTCTTC,TRBV5-1,few,TRBD1,TRBJ2-1
CASSAGLPYEQYF,TGTGCCAGCAGCGCAGGACTTCCCTACGAGCAGTACTTC,TRBV7-9,many,-,TRBJ2-7
CASSLVGDPQETQYF,TGTGCCAGCAGCTTAGTGGGGGACCCCCAAGAGACCCAGTACTTC,TRBV7-8,-,-,TRBJ2-5
CASTGGVGYGYTF,TGCGCCAGCACGGGGGGAGTTGGCTATGGCTACACCTTC,TRBV5-1,few,-,TRBJ1-2
CASSGRTPYEQYF,TGTGCCAGCAGTGGACGGACCCCCTACGAGCAGTACTTC,TRBV12-3/TRBV12-4,-,-,TRBJ2-7
CASKVGHGPQHF,TGTGCCAGCAAGGTCGGCCATGGGCCCCAGCATTTT,TRBV13,few,-,TRBJ1-5
CASSLTGGWYEQYF,TGTGCCAGCAGCCTGACAGGGGGCTGGTACGAGCAGTACTTC,TRBV5-6,few,TRBD1,TRBJ2-7
CASSLGQGGSTEAFF,TGCGCCAGCAGCCTAGGACAGGGGGGGAGCACTGAAGCTTTCTTT,TRBV5-1,few,TRBD1,TRBJ1-1
CASSFPTGGTTEAFF,TGTGCCAGCAGTTTCCCCACAGGGGGAACCACTGAAGCTTTCTTT,TRBV12-3/TRBV12-4,few,TRBD1,TRBJ1-1
CASSAGAGTGELFF,TGTGCCAGCAGCGCGGGGGCGGGCACCGGGGAGCTGTTTTTT,TRBV11-2,many,-,TRBJ2-2
CASSSPGTNTQYF,TGTGCCAGCAGCTCCCCCGGGACAAATACGCAGTATTTT,TRBV7-3,-,-,TRBJ2-3
CSARGARGVNTIYF,TGCAGTGCTAGGGGGGCCAGGGGGGTAAACACCATATATTTT,TRBV20-1,few,TRBD1,TRBJ1-3
CASSLVHRGREFF,TGTGCCAGCAGCTTAGTCCACAGGGGGCGGGAATTCTTC,TRBV7-2,-,TRBD1,TRBJ2-1
CASSYSGGYTDTQYF,TGTGCCAGCAGTTACTCGGGGGGATACACAGATACGCAGTATTTT,TRBV6-5,few,-,TRBJ2-3
CASSFVKANYGYTF,TGTGCCAGCAGTTTCGTCAAAGCGAACTATGGCTACACCTTC,TRBV28,many,-,TRBJ1-2
CSARDPKAGGNSPLHF,TGCAGTGCTAGAGATCCCAAGGCAGGGGGTAATTCACCCCTCCACTTT,TRBV20-1,few,TRBD1,TRBJ1-6
CASSLTTGPLEKLFF,TGTGCCAGCAGTTTGACGACAGGCCCTTTAGAAAAACTGTTTTTT,TRBV7-9,-,-,TRBJ1-4
CASGPGQLNSPLHF,TGCGCCAGCGGCCCGGGACAGCTTAATTCACCCCTCCACTTT,TRBV10-1,-,TRBD1,TRBJ1-6
CASSPIFRGETQYF,TGTGCCAGCAGTCCCATTTTTAGGGGAGAGACCCAGTACTTC,TRBV12-3/TRBV12-4,-,-,TRBJ2-5
CASSYSDSNFDEQYF,TGTGCCAGCAGCTACTCGGACTCGAATTTCGACGAGCAGTACTTC,TRBV6-2/TRBV6-3,-,-,TRBJ2-7
CASSQDRDLGTQYF,TGTGCCAGCAGCCAAGACAGGGACCTTGGGACCCAGTACTTC,TRBV7-3,-,TRBD1,TRBJ2-5
CASSPGQGLGETQYF,TGTGCCAGCTCACCGGGACAGGGGTTGGGTGAGACCCAGTACTTC,TRBV4-2,-,TRBD1,TRBJ2-5
CATGQIYNEQFF,TGTGCCACCGGACAGATCTACAATGAGCAGTTCTTC,TRBV11-2,-,-,TRBJ2-1
CASSLTWGTDTQYF,TGTGCCAGCAGTCTGACTTGGGGCACAGATACGCAGTATTTT,TRBV12-3/TRBV12-4,few,-,TRBJ2-3
CASSFASHSGANVLTF,TGTGCCAGCAGTTTCGCCTCCCACTCTGGGGCCAACGTCCTGACTTTC,TRBV12-3/TRBV12-4,-,-,TRBJ2-6
CASSVHQASYGYTF,TGTGCCAGCAGCGTCCACCAGGCCTCCTATGGCTACACCTTC,TRBV7-2,-,-,TRBJ1-2
CASSFGGGKNQPQHF,TGTGCCAGCAGTTTTGGCGGGGGGAAAAATCAGCCCCAGCATTTT,TRBV12-3/TRBV12-4,-,-,TRBJ1-5
CASSQGFRYEQYF,TGTGCCAGCAGTCAGGGTTTTAGGTACGAGCAGTACTTC,TRBV6-1,many,-,TRBJ2-7
CSAPTPSGGFGEQFF,TGCAGTGCCCCCACCCCTAGCGGGGGGTTCGGTGAGCAGTTCTTC,TRBV20-1,many,TRBD2,TRBJ2-1
CASSQGASLTNYGYTF,TGCGCCAGCAGCCAAGGGGCGAGTCTCACTAACTATGGCTACACCTTC,TRBV4-1,-,-,TRBJ1-2
CASSLGPRGNSPLHF,TGCGCCAGCAGCTTGGGACCCCGAGGAAATTCACCCCTCCACTTT,TRBV5-1,-,-,TRBJ1-6
CASSLKGADTQYF,TGTGCCAGCAGCTTAAAGGGAGCAGATACGCAGTATTTT,TRBV7-2,many,-,TRBJ2-3
CASSQDLAGESTDTQYF,TGCGCCAGCAGCCAAGATTTAGCGGGGGAAAGCACAGATACGCAGTATTTT,TRBV4-1,many,TRBD2,TRBJ2-3